Listed below are T cell receptor beta chains from one sample, sequenced in a study of technical replicates of blood from a handful of donors. Method: immunoSEQ multiplex PCR; TCRdb's copy keeps in-frame clones and lacks some. The sample carries about 89,000 clones, approximately 94% recorded once. The source material was T cells isolated from PBMCs. All receptors derive from a human donor in good health. CDR3s include the opening cysteine and the closing phenylalanine or tryptophan. A D gene is named only where the DNA matches it firmly.

V gene: TRBV7-3
CDR3 length: 13
D gene: -
CDR3 protein: CASSPGDYNEQFF

V gene: TRBV2
CDR3 length: 16
D gene: TRBD1
CDR3 protein: CASSLGTGILLGGYTF

V gene: TRBV11-1
CDR3 length: 14
D gene: TRBD1
CDR3 protein: CASSFRQGGNEQYF

V gene: TRBV30
CDR3 length: 14
D gene: -
CDR3 protein: CAWSVQGFHQPQHF

V gene: TRBV6-1
CDR3 length: 13
D gene: TRBD1
CDR3 protein: CASKTGQNYGYTF

V gene: TRBV6-6
CDR3 length: 14
D gene: -
CDR3 protein: CASNQRGADEKLFF

V gene: TRBV28
CDR3 length: 14
D gene: -
CDR3 protein: CASSLSRRWYEQFF

V gene: TRBV18
CDR3 length: 14
D gene: TRBD1
CDR3 protein: CASSRDRDNYGYTF

V gene: TRBV11-2
CDR3 length: 14
D gene: TRBD1
CDR3 protein: CATHGDRGPLEQYF

V gene: TRBV5-4
CDR3 length: 14
D gene: -
CDR3 protein: CASTFVGDRETQYF

V gene: TRBV19
CDR3 length: 13
D gene: -
CDR3 protein: CASSIRGQETQYF

V gene: TRBV5-1
CDR3 length: 17
D gene: -
CDR3 protein: CASSVGLNSGNTGELFF

V gene: TRBV5-6
CDR3 length: 16
D gene: -
CDR3 protein: CASSLGEQGDYYGYTF

V gene: TRBV6-1
CDR3 length: 10
D gene: -
CDR3 protein: CASSQIDQYF

V gene: TRBV2
CDR3 length: 14
D gene: -
CDR3 protein: CAVSGSLTDYGYTF

V gene: TRBV6-1
CDR3 length: 16
D gene: TRBD2
CDR3 protein: CASSKGTSGVQETQYF

V gene: TRBV19
CDR3 length: 15
D gene: TRBD1
CDR3 protein: CASTLTGGSNQPQHF

V gene: TRBV6-5
CDR3 length: 13
D gene: -
CDR3 protein: CASRLTGSGPQHF

V gene: TRBV30
CDR3 length: 12
D gene: -
CDR3 protein: CAWSVDAGEQYF

V gene: TRBV29-1
CDR3 length: 13
D gene: -
CDR3 protein: CSQYTGTSETQYF

V gene: TRBV4-1
CDR3 length: 17
D gene: TRBD1
CDR3 protein: CASSQALRQGAYNEQFF

V gene: TRBV6-5
CDR3 length: 14
D gene: -
CDR3 protein: CASSSQGIHYEQYF

V gene: TRBV6-5
CDR3 length: 14
D gene: -
CDR3 protein: CASKEWASTDTQYF

V gene: TRBV18
CDR3 length: 16
D gene: TRBD2
CDR3 protein: CASSPPLRTREHAQYF

V gene: TRBV9
CDR3 length: 12
D gene: -
CDR3 protein: CASSATGNEQFF

V gene: TRBV2
CDR3 length: 14
D gene: TRBD1
CDR3 protein: CAGQDGAGYVEAFF

V gene: TRBV29-1
CDR3 length: 15
D gene: TRBD2
CDR3 protein: CSVRGGGVDTGELFF

V gene: TRBV4-2
CDR3 length: 14
D gene: TRBD2
CDR3 protein: CASKAGVGSYEQYF

V gene: TRBV11-3
CDR3 length: 15
D gene: TRBD2
CDR3 protein: CASSSGRGNTDTQYF

V gene: TRBV7-6
CDR3 length: 15
D gene: TRBD1
CDR3 protein: CASSLRTGKGQPQHF

V gene: TRBV2
CDR3 length: 13
D gene: -
CDR3 protein: CASSGNSFYGYTF

V gene: TRBV9
CDR3 length: 14
D gene: -
CDR3 protein: CASSVVSDSTEAFF

V gene: TRBV9
CDR3 length: 13
D gene: -
CDR3 protein: CASKESPQAEAFF

V gene: TRBV19
CDR3 length: 17
D gene: TRBD2
CDR3 protein: CASGLAGGPVGANVLTF